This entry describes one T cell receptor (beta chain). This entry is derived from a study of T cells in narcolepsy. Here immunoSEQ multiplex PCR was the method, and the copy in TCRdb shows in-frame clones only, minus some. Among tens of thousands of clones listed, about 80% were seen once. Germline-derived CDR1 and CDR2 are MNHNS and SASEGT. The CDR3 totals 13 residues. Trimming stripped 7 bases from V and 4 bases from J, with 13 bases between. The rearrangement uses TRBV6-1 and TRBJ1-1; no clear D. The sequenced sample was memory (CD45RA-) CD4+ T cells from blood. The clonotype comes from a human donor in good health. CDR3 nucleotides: TGTGCCAGCATAACGACCTTGGGCACTGAAGCTTTCTTT. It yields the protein CASITTLGTEAFF.